Sequencing of this T cell receptor beta chain was carried out in a study of high-grade serous ovarian cancer treatment subgroups. Background on the study: Samples averaged approximately 15,000 reads and around 7,600 unique TCR beta rearrangements.

Worth noting for this clone: Its cognate antigen is unknown.

This CDR3 comprises 19 residues. V was pared by 1 base and J by 2 bases, with 7 bases of the junction left unmatched. In germline, CDR1 is SEHNR, CDR2 FQNEAQ (reference sequence). Tumor samples were taken before definitive surgery or chemotherapy. Assay used: immunoSEQ multiplex PCR; TCRdb lists only in-frame clones, some missing. The data hold about 11,000 clones, with around 83% observed a single time. Study-level results: Without spatial data, bulk sequencing limits insight into HGSC tumor diversity. CDR1 and CDR2 were left unanalyzed; analyses focused on CDR3. Same-patient tumor repertoires overlapped at roughly 0.1 to 0.79; different patients barely overlapped.

The chain employs TRBV7-9 and TRBJ2-6; 11 bases map to TRBD2. This sequence was found in a human donor with high-grade serous ovarian cancer. Sequencing was carried out using tumor tissue. The DNA of the CDR3 is TGTGCCAGCAGCTTAGAAAGGACTAGCGGGTGGACTGGGGCCAACGTCCTGACTTTC. The encoded protein is CASSLERTSGWTGANVLTF.